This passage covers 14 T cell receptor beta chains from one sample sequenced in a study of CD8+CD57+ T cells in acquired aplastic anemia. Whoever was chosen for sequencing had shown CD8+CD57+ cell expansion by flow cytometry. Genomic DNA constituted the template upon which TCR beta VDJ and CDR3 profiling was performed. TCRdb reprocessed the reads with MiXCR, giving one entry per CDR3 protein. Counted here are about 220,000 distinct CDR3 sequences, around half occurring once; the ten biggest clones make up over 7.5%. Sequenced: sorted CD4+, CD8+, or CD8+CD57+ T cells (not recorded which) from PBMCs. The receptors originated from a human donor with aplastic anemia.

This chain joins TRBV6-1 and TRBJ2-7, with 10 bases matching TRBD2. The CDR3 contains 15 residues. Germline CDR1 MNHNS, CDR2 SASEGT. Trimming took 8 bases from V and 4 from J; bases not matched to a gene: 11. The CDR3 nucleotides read TGTGCCAGCCCGGATGCTAGCGGGGGACCATACGAGCAGTACTTC. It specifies CASPDASGGPYEQYF.

The CDR3 sequence is CASSPGRTINYEQYF. The CDR3 DNA sequence: TGTGCCAGCAGTCCTGGCCGGACAATAAACTACGAGCAGTACTTC. This sequence joins TRBV2 and TRBJ2-7; maybe TRBD1 (5 bases). CDR1 is SNHLY and CDR2 is FYNNEI in the germline V gene. The CDR3 runs 15 residues. Trimming left V 5 bases short and J 3 bases short, with 17 bases between.

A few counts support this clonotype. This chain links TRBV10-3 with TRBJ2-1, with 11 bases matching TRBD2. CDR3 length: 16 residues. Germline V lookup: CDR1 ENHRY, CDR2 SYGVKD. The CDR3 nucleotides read TGTGCTAGCAGTTTGACCGAGACTAGCGGGATTACTGAGCAGTTCTTC. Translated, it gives CASSLTETSGITEQFF.

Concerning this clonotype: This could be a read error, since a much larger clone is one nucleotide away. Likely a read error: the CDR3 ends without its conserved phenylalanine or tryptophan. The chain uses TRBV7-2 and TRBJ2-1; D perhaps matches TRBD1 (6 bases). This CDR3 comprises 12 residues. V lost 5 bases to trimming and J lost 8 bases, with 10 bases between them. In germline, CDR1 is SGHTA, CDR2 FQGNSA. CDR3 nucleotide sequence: TGTGCCAGCAGCAGCAGGGGTTATGAGCAGTTCTCC. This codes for CASSSRGYEQFS.

The CDR3 nucleotides are TGCAGCTCCCGTCGGGGGGGGGAAGACGTTGCTCAGTATTTT. Residues: CSSRRGGEDVAQYF. The chain employs TRBV29-1 and TRBJ2-3; 8 bases match TRBD2. The CDR3 totals 14 residues. V shed 8 bases and J 12 bases; nucleotides not matched to a gene: 19. The germline V gene has CDR1 SQVTM and CDR2 ANQGSEA.

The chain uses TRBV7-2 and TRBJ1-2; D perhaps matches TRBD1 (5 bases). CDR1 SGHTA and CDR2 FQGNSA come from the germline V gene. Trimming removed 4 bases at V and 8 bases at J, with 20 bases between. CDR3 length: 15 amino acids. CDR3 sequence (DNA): TGTGCCAGCAGCTACGAGGGACTCCTAGGAGGCGGCTACACCTTC. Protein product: CASSYEGLLGGGYTF.

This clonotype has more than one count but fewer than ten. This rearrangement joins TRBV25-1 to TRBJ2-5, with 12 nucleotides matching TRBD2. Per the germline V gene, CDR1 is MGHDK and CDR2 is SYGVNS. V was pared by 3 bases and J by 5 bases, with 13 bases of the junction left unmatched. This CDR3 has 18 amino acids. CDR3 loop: CASSDPRTGLAGEETQYF. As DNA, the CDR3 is TGTGCCAGCAGTGACCCGCGAACGGGACTAGCGGGCGAGGAGACCCAGTACTTC.

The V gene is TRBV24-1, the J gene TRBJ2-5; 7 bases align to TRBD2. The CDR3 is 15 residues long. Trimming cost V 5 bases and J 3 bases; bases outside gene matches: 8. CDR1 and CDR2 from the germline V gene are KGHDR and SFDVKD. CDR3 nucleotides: TGTGCCACCAGTGTGACGGCGGGGGTCAAAGAGACCCAGTACTTC. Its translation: CATSVTAGVKETQYF.

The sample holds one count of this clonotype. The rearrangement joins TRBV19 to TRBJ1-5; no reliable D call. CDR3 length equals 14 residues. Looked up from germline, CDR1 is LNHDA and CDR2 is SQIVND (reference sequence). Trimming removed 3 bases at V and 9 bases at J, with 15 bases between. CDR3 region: CASSMWENRWPQHF. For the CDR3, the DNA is TGTGCCAGTAGTATGTGGGAGAACCGGTGGCCCCAGCATTTT. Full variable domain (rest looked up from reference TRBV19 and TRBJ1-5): DGGITQSPKYLFRKEGQNVTLSCEQNLNHDAMYWYRQDPGQGLRLIYYSQIVNDFQKGDIAEGYSVSREKKESFPLTVTSAQKNPTAFYLCASSMWENRWPQHFGDGTRLSIL.

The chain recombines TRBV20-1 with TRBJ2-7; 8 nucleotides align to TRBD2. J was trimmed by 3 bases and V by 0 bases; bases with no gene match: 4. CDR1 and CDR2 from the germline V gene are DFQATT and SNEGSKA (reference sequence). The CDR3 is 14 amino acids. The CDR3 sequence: CSARDQSGGYEQYF. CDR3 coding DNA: TGCAGTGCTAGAGATCAAAGCGGGGGCTACGAGCAGTACTTC.

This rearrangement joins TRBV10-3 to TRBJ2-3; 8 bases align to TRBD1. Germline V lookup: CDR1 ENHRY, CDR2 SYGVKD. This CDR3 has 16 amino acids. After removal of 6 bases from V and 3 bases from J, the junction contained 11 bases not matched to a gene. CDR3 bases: TGTGCCATCAGCGTATGCGGACAGGGCCGGACAGATACGCAGTATTTT. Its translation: CAISVCGQGRTDTQYF.

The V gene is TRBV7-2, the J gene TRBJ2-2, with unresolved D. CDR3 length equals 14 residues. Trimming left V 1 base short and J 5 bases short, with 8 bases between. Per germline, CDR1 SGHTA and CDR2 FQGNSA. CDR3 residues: CASSLGGVTGELFF. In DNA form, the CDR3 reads TGTGCCAGCAGCTTAGGCGGAGTTACCGGGGAGCTGTTTTTT.

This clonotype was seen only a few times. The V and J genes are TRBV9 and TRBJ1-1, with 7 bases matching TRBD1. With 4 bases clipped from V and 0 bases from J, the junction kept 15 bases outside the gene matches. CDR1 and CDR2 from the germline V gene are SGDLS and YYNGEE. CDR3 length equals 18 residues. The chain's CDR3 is CASSQARTGHLMNTEAFF. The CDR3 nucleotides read TGTGCCAGCAGCCAAGCCAGGACAGGCCATCTTATGAACACTGAAGCTTTCTTT.

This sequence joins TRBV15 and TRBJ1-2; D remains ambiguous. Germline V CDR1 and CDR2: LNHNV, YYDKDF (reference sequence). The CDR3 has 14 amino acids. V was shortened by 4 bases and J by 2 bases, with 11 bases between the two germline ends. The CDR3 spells CATSNRGQNYGYTF. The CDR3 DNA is TGTGCCACCAGCAACCGTGGGCAGAACTATGGCTACACCTTC.